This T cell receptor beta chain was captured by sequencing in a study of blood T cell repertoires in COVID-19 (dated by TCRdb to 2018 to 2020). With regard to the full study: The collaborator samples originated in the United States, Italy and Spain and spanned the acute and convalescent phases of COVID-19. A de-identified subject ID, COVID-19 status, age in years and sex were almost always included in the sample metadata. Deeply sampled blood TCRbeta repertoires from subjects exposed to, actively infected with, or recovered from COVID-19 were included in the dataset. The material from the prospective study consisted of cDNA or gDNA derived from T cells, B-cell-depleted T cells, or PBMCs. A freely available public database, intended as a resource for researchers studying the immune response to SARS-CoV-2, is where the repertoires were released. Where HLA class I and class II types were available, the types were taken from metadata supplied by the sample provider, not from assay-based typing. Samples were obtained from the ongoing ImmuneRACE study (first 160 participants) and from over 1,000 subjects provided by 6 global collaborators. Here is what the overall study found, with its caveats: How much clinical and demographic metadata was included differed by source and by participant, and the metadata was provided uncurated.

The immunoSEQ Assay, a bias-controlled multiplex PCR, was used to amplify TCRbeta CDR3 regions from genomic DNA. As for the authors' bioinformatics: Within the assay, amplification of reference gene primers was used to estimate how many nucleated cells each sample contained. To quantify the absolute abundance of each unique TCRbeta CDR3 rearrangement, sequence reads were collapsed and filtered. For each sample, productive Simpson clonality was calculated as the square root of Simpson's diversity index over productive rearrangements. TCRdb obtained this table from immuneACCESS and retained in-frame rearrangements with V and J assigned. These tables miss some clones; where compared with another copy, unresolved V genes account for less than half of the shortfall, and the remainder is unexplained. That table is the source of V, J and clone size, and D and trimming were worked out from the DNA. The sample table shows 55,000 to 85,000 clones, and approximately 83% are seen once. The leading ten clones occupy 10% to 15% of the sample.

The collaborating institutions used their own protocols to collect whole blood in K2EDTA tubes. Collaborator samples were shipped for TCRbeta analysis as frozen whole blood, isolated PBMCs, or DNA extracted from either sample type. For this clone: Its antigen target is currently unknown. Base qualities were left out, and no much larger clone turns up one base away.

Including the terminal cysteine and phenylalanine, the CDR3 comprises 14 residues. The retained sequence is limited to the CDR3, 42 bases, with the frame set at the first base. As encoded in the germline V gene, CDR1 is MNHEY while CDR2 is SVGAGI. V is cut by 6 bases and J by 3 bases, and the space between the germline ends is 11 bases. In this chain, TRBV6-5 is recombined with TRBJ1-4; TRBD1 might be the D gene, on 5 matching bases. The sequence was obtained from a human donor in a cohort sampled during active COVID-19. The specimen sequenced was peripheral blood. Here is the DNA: TGTGCCAGCAGGAGGGACTTATCTAATGAAAAACTGTTTTTT. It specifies CASRRDLSNEKLFF.